These 13 T cell receptor beta chains came from one sample sequenced in a study of molecular identifiers for immune sequencing clone quantification (dated by TCRdb to 2017 to 2018). The protocol used for the library was PCR. Sequenced on an Illumina HiSeq 4000. Using fastp at Q25 and MiXCR, TCRdb reprocessed the public reads and kept productive beta chains. Every CDR3 protein is listed once, alongside the most common genes and DNA of its rows. Recorded for this sample are 300,000 to 400,000 distinct CDR3 sequences; 20% to 25% of them occurred a single time. Under 0.95% of the sample lies in the top ten. Sample: naive CD8+ T cells from blood, with Jurkat cell RNA spiked in. The sample's cell subset or site label, in plain terms: FACS-sorted CD8+CD4-CCR7+CD45RA+ naive T cells. The receptors derive from a human donor in good health. Some libraries in this study had Jurkat cell RNA spiked in.

In this sample, this clonotype turned up many times. The chain combines TRBV20-1 with TRBJ2-5; D not resolved. From germline, CDR1 is DFQATT and CDR2 SNEGSKA (reference sequence). Trimming shortened V by 0 bases and J by 0 bases, and 8 bases separated the two germline ends. This CDR3 spans 14 amino acids. CDR3 loop: CSARDTPYQETQYF. CDR3 nucleotide sequence: TGCAGTGCTAGAGATACACCGTACCAAGAGACCCAGTACTTC.

This clonotype was counted a few times. The CDR3 is CASSSPRGFSSYEQYF. As DNA, the CDR3 is TGTGCCAGCAGCTCGCCCAGGGGCTTCAGCTCCTACGAGCAGTACTTC. V gene TRBV7-9 combines with J gene TRBJ2-7; tentative D call: TRBD1 (6 bases). The CDR3 covers 16 residues. Germline V lookup: CDR1 SEHNR, CDR2 FQNEAQ (reference sequence). V lost 4 bases and J 0 bases, leaving 16 bases between the germline ends.

The rearrangement links TRBV2 to TRBJ1-4, with no clear D. Deletions cut 2 bases from V and 7 bases from J, with 14 bases between. The CDR3 is made up of 15 amino acids. Germline V lookup: CDR1 SNHLY, CDR2 FYNNEI. The DNA of the CDR3 is TGTGCCAGCAGTGAAAAGGCAGCTCTAATTGAAAAACTGTTTTTT. Its translation is CASSEKAALIEKLFF.

This clonotype appeared many times. V and J are TRBV4-1 and TRBJ1-1; D remains ambiguous. Per germline, CDR1 MGHRA and CDR2 YSYEKL. The CDR3 spans 16 residues. The V and J ends lost 0 bases and 0 bases respectively, with 11 bases between them. The CDR3 nucleotides are TGCGCCAGCAGCCAAGATTTATGGACTGTGAACACTGAAGCTTTCTTT. It yields the protein CASSQDLWTVNTEAFF.

In this sample, this clonotype turned up a few times. V and J are TRBV14 and TRBJ1-2, with no clear D. Trimming cost V 2 bases and J 6 bases, with 10 bases left between them. The CDR3 contains 13 residues. The germline gives CDR1 SGHDN, CDR2 FVKESK. CDR3 protein: CASSQLELDGYTF. In nucleotides, the CDR3 is TGTGCCAGCAGCCAACTAGAGCTAGATGGCTACACCTTC.

This clonotype was found many times. The V call is TRBV4-3, the J call TRBJ1-1; weak D call: TRBD1 (6 bases). Trimming shortened V by 2 bases and J by 0 bases, and 10 bases separated the two germline ends. From germline, CDR1 is LGHNA and CDR2 YSLEER. The CDR3 sequence is 15 residues long. The CDR3 coding sequence is TGCGCCAGCAGCCAAAGACAGGTGATGAACACTGAAGCTTTCTTT. This codes for CASSQRQVMNTEAFF.

This chain connects TRBV13 to TRBJ2-1; TRBD2 matches at 7 bases. This CDR3 comprises 16 residues. J was trimmed by 6 bases and V by 2 bases; bases with no gene match: 10. Germline V gives CDR1 PRHDT, CDR2 FYEKMQ (reference sequence). The CDR3: CASSLLSREEGNEQFF. The CDR3 DNA reads as TGTGCCAGCAGCTTACTATCCCGGGAGGAGGGCAATGAGCAGTTCTTC.

This clonotype was recorded a few times. This may be a read error: a much more frequent sequence differs by one nucleotide. The chain is built from TRBV14 and TRBJ2-5; possibly TRBD2 for D (6 bases). CDR3 length: 12 residues. CDR1 is SGHDN, CDR2 FVKESK, per germline. CDR3 coding DNA: TGTGCCAGCAGCCGCCCCGGAGGGACCCGGTACTTC. This codes for CASSRPGGTRYF.

This clonotype was found many times. The chain joins TRBV6-5 to TRBJ1-4; a possible D gene is TRBD1 (5 bases). The V end lost 0 bases, the J end lost 14 bases, and 19 bases lay between the germline ends. This CDR3 region has 15 residues. Germline V gene lookup returns CDR1 MNHEY and CDR2 SVGAGI. The CDR3 nucleotides are TGTGCCAGCAGTTACTCCCCCCGGGACCATGATCACCTGTTTTTT. This gives the protein CASSYSPRDHDHLFF.

This clonotype was seen only a few times. The V gene is TRBV5-6, the J gene TRBJ1-5; the D is unclear. The CDR3 contains 15 residues. V lost 2 bases to trimming and J lost 0 bases, with 9 bases between them. Germline loops: CDR1 SGHDT, CDR2 YYEEEE. For the CDR3, the DNA is TGTGCCAGCAGCTTTTGGGTGAATAGCAATCAGCCCCAGCATTTT. Protein: CASSFWVNSNQPQHF.

This clonotype was detected ten times or more. The rearrangement links TRBV6-2 or TRBV6-3 to TRBJ1-5; D is unclear. Trimming left V 4 bases short and J 5 bases short, with 12 bases between. The germline CDR1 and CDR2 sequences are MNHEY and SVGEGT. The CDR3 length is 14 residues. CDR3 region: CASSFEEIDQPQHF. The CDR3 coding sequence is TGTGCCAGCAGTTTCGAAGAAATCGATCAGCCCCAGCATTTT.

This clonotype was detected ten times or more. The chain couples TRBV28 to TRBJ2-7, with D tentatively TRBD2 (6 bases). The CDR3 runs to 15 residues. V was cut by 3 bases and J by 1 base, with 13 bases left in between. Germline V gene sequence: CDR1 MDHEN, CDR2 SYDVKM. As DNA, the CDR3 is TGTGCCAGCAGTTTTCGCGGGACCAAATCCTACGAGCAGTACTTC. Its translation: CASSFRGTKSYEQYF.

The V gene is TRBV29-1, the J gene TRBJ1-2, with D tentatively TRBD1 (6 bases). Trimming shortened V by 3 bases and J by 0 bases, and 8 bases separated the two germline ends. The CDR3 sequence is 13 residues long. The germline CDR1 and CDR2 sequences are SQVTM and ANQGSEA. The CDR3 loop reads CSVDRGANYGYTF. The CDR3 DNA sequence: TGCAGCGTTGACAGGGGAGCTAACTATGGCTACACCTTC.